The clone carrying this T cell receptor beta chain was seen a few times. Relative to the germline gene, one junction end is altered; a read error may explain this. The length of the CDR3 is 15 residues. Germline V gene sequence: CDR1 SNHLY, CDR2 FYNNEI. These data belong to a study of blood T cell repertoires in COVID-19. The assay was immunoSEQ multiplex PCR, and TCRdb's table has in-frame clones only and misses some. The sample has nearly 300,000 clones, about 87% seen once; the top ten hold 6.9%. The chain joins TRBV2 to TRBJ2-7, with D possibly being TRBD1 (6 bases). The material sequenced was peripheral blood. This TCR came from a woman in her twenties or thirties who had recovered from COVID-19. CDR3 protein: CASSEDRAQSSEQYF. The CDR3 DNA follows: TGTGCCAGCAGTGAAGACAGGGCGCAATCCTCCGAGCAGTACTTC. Looking up the rest from reference TRBV2 and TRBJ2-7 gives the full variable domain: EPEVTQTPSHQVTQMGQEVILRCVPISNHLYFYWYRQILGQKVEFLVSFYNNEISEKSEIFDDQFSVERPDGSNFTLKIRSTKLEDSAMYFCASSEDRAQSSEQYFGPGTRLTVT.